This record concerns one T cell receptor (beta chain) sequence. Antigen specificity is unknown. This CDR3 region has 15 residues. V was clipped by 1 base and J by 6 bases; unmatched bases: 0. Germline CDR1 is SEHNR and CDR2 is FQNEAQ (reference sequence). This specimen belongs to a study of T cells in narcolepsy. On the study more broadly: Patients with NT1 or NT2 and healthy control donors were enrolled. General study points: Blood of same and different patients, but not healthy controls, reportedly held recurring autoreactive clonotypes. Autoreactive HCRT-specific and TRIB2-specific clonotypes were marked in same-patient CSF-versus-blood CD4+ comparisons.

TCRdb keeps only in-frame clones here, not all; method: immunoSEQ multiplex PCR. The sample gives tens of thousands of clones, over 75% of which show up once; less than 1% is in the top ten. The rearrangement links TRBV7-9 to TRBJ2-3; 14 bases are shared with TRBD2. Material: CD45RA- memory CD4+ T cells from PBMCs. The TCR was taken from a human donor with narcolepsy. CDR3 in DNA: TGTGCCAGCAGCTTAGGGACTAGCGGGGGGGATACGCAGTATTTT. It yields the protein CASSLGTSGGDTQYF.